Listed below are T cell receptor beta chains from one sample, sequenced in a study of neurological immune-mediated disorders. MiXCR, applied by TCRdb to the 5' RACE reads, yields one record per CDR3 protein. The sample holds 69,000 or so distinct CDR3 sequences, roughly 4.8% seen once. The source material was PBMCs. Receptors originate from a woman aged 70-85 years with multiple sclerosis. CDR3s include the opening cysteine and the closing phenylalanine or tryptophan. The D gene is left open where the match is weak. Only some rows state a clone size, as once, few, many or a class for expanded clones.

V gene	clone size	J gene	D gene	CDR3 protein	CDR3 DNA
TRBV4-3	many	TRBJ2-7	-	CASSQESRGSYEQYF	TGCGCCAGCAGCCAAGAAAGCCGGGGGTCGTACGAGCAGTACTTC
TRBV10-2	many	TRBJ2-1	TRBD2	CASRDSGRRVGYNEQFF	TGCGCCAGCAGAGATAGCGGGAGGAGGGTTGGTTACAATGAGCAGTTCTTC
TRBV20-1	many	TRBJ2-1	-	CSASLNEQFF	TGCAGTGCTAGTTTGAATGAGCAGTTCTTC
TRBV21-1	many	TRBJ1-5	-	CASSHRDRPSNQPQHF	TGTGCCAGCAGCCATCGGGACAGGCCCAGCAATCAGCCCCAGCATTTT
TRBV7-2	many	TRBJ1-3	-	CASSFHPGNTIYF	TGTGCCAGCAGCTTTCATCCAGGAAACACCATATATTTT
TRBV5-1	many	TRBJ1-1	-	CASRPKEGAGTEAFF	TGCGCCAGCAGGCCGAAAGAAGGGGCGGGCACTGAAGCTTTCTTT
TRBV4-3	many	TRBJ1-6	-	CASSQDYTGALNF	TGCGCCAGCAGCCAAGATTACACGGGGGCCCTCAACTTT
TRBV20-1	many	TRBJ2-1	-	CSATSSGYNEQFF	TGCAGTGCTACGTCCAGCGGCTACAATGAGCAGTTCTTC
TRBV6-2/TRBV6-3	many	TRBJ2-1	TRBD2	CASRGGRDYNEQFF	TGTGCCAGCCGGGGCGGGAGGGATTACAATGAGCAGTTCTTC
TRBV29-1	-	TRBJ1-1	-	CSVEIPSEAEAFF	TGCAGCGTTGAAATCCCTAGTGAAGCTGAAGCTTTCTTT
TRBV20-1	many	TRBJ2-3	-	CSAPPASGEGVGTDTQYF	TGCAGTGCTCCCCCTGCTAGCGGAGAGGGGGTCGGCACAGATACGCAGTATTTT
TRBV7-9	many	TRBJ1-1	-	CASSPAKRGGAMPEAFF	TGTGCCAGCAGCCCGGCCAAGCGGGGGGGGGCGATGCCTGAAGCTTTCTTT
TRBV7-8	many	TRBJ1-2	-	CASSLVRGQRLDGYTF	TGTGCCAGCAGCTTAGTTAGAGGGCAGCGATTGGATGGCTACACCTTC
TRBV2	-	TRBJ2-1	-	CASSEGVSGHYNEQFF	TGTGCCAGCAGTGAAGGCGTTAGCGGCCACTACAATGAGCAGTTCTTC
TRBV19	-	TRBJ2-2	-	CAAHGTRAGELFF	TGTGCCGCTCACGGGACACGGGCCGGGGAGCTGTTTTTT
TRBV7-2	many	TRBJ2-7	TRBD1	CASSSGTGPTYEQYF	TGTGCCAGCAGCTCGGGGACAGGGCCTACCTACGAGCAGTACTTC
TRBV5-1	many	TRBJ2-7	TRBD1	CASSLPGGPGEQYF	TGCGCCAGCAGCTTGCCAGGGGGTCCTGGCGAGCAGTACTTC
TRBV7-9	many	TRBJ1-2	-	CASSLGIQGMDGYTF	TGTGCCAGCAGCTTAGGGATTCAGGGGATGGATGGCTACACCTTC
TRBV18	many	TRBJ2-7	-	CASSPLEVPYEQYF	TGTGCCAGCTCACCTCTAGAGGTACCATACGAGCAGTACTTC
TRBV5-1	many	TRBJ1-3	-	CASSLVGEVAGNTIYF	TGCGCCAGCAGCTTGGTAGGGGAAGTAGCGGGAAACACCATATATTTT
TRBV7-9	few	TRBJ2-7	TRBD2	CASSVLAGGAEQYF	TGTGCCAGCAGCGTACTAGCGGGAGGGGCCGAGCAGTACTTC
TRBV29-1	many	TRBJ1-3	-	CSVGWRTDSGNTIYF	TGCAGCGTTGGCTGGCGGACGGACTCTGGAAACACCATATATTTT
TRBV7-9	many	TRBJ1-2	-	CASSLPTGDYGYTF	TGTGCCAGCAGCTTACCGACAGGAGATTATGGCTACACCTTC
TRBV5-5	many	TRBJ1-6	-	CASSLRTDSSSYNSPLHF	TGTGCCAGCAGCTTACGGACCGACTCGAGCTCCTATAATTCACCCCTCCACTTT
TRBV5-1	many	TRBJ1-1	-	CASSLGHTEAFF	TGCGCCAGCAGCTTGGGCCACACGGAAGCTTTCTTT
TRBV5-1	many	TRBJ2-4	TRBD1	CASSSGQGGPQYF	TGCGCCAGCAGCTCGGGACAGGGCGGACCCCAGTACTTC
TRBV27	many	TRBJ1-2	-	CASSRTVIGGYTF	TGTGCCAGCAGTAGGACGGTAATCGGTGGCTACACCTTC
TRBV25-1	many	TRBJ2-1	-	CASSEKDKIYNEQFF	TGTGCCAGCAGTGAAAAAGACAAGATTTACAATGAGCAGTTCTTC
TRBV5-1	-	TRBJ2-1	-	CASSPGTPYNEQFF	TGCGCCAGCAGTCCCGGGACTCCCTACAATGAGCAGTTCTTC
TRBV9	many	TRBJ2-6	TRBD2	CASSVGLAGVRAGANVLTF	TGTGCCAGCAGCGTGGGACTAGCGGGAGTCCGGGCCGGGGCCAACGTCCTGACTTTC
TRBV7-2	-	TRBJ2-7	TRBD2	CASSLPGGPPYEQYF	TGTGCCAGCAGCTTACCGGGAGGTCCCCCCTACGAGCAGTACTTC
TRBV29-1	many	TRBJ2-1	TRBD2	CSVVLPSGSYNEQFF	TGCAGCGTTGTTCTCCCTAGCGGGAGCTACAATGAGCAGTTCTTC
TRBV4-2	many	TRBJ1-1	-	CASSQDGGGNTEAFF	TGTGCCAGCAGCCAAGATGGGGGCGGGAACACTGAAGCTTTCTTT
TRBV20-1	many	TRBJ2-1	TRBD2	CSARTSGRAVSYNEQFF	TGCAGTGCTAGGACTAGCGGGAGGGCGGTTTCCTACAATGAGCAGTTCTTC
TRBV12-3/TRBV12-4	many	TRBJ1-1	-	CASSGQIGGTEAFF	TGTGCCAGCAGTGGACAGATTGGGGGCACTGAAGCTTTCTTT
TRBV12-3/TRBV12-4	few	TRBJ2-5	-	CASSFGKGETQYF	TGTGCCAGCAGTTTCGGCAAGGGGGAGACCCAGTACTTC
TRBV7-8	many	TRBJ1-5	-	CASRGGSLSQPQHF	TGTGCCAGCAGGGGCGGATCCTTGTCTCAGCCCCAGCATTTT
TRBV20-1	many	TRBJ2-5	-	CSGSGQRETQYF	TGCAGTGGCTCGGGACAAAGGGAGACCCAGTACTTC
TRBV4-1	many	TRBJ2-1	-	CASSQEGRNSYNEQFF	TGCGCCAGCAGCCAAGAAGGCAGAAATTCCTACAATGAGCAGTTCTTC
TRBV5-1	few	TRBJ2-7	-	CASSLMSGTYEQYF	TGCGCCAGCAGCTTGATGAGCGGAACCTACGAGCAGTACTTC
TRBV6-2/TRBV6-3	many	TRBJ2-5	-	CASSGKGETQYF	TGTGCCAGCAGTGGGAAAGGGGAGACCCAGTACTTC
TRBV12-3/TRBV12-4	many	TRBJ2-2	-	CASSVQGNTGELFF	TGTGCCAGCAGTGTACAGGGAAACACCGGGGAGCTGTTTTTT
TRBV20-1	many	TRBJ2-2	-	CSANDNTGELFF	TGCAGTGCCAACGACAACACCGGGGAGCTGTTTTTT
TRBV5-6	-	TRBJ2-3	TRBD2	CASSTYSGSPSVGDTQYF	TGTGCCAGCAGCACCTATAGCGGGAGCCCTTCTGTAGGGGATACGCAGTATTTT
TRBV10-2	-	TRBJ2-3	TRBD2	CASSVLAGGGRTDTQYF	TGCGCCAGCAGTGTACTAGCGGGAGGGGGCCGGACAGATACGCAGTATTTT
TRBV7-9	many	TRBJ2-3	TRBD2	CASSLALKRGKTDTQYF	TGTGCCAGCAGCTTAGCGCTAAAGCGGGGAAAGACAGATACGCAGTATTTT
TRBV18	-	TRBJ1-3	-	CASSPPSGIYGNTIYF	TGTGCCAGCTCACCACCCTCGGGGATTTATGGAAACACCATATATTTT
TRBV5-1	-	TRBJ2-7	-	CASSLESHTIYEQYF	TGCGCCAGCAGCTTGGAGTCGCACACTATCTACGAGCAGTACTTC
TRBV15	many	TRBJ2-6	-	CATSRRQAPVSGANVLTF	TGTGCCACCAGCAGACGACAGGCCCCTGTCTCTGGGGCCAACGTCCTGACTTTC
TRBV30	once	TRBJ1-1	-	CAWSPGGLSVPQGAFF	TGTGCCTGGAGTCCGGGTGGACTTTCTGTACCGCAGGGGGCTTTCTTT
TRBV21-1	many	TRBJ2-7	-	CASSQRTSASYEQYF	TGTGCCAGCAGCCAGCGGACTAGCGCCTCCTACGAGCAGTACTTC
TRBV9	many	TRBJ2-6	TRBD1	CASSEGDRGSSGANVLTF	TGTGCCAGCAGCGAGGGGGACAGGGGGAGCTCTGGGGCCAACGTCCTGACTTTC
TRBV9	-	TRBJ2-2	TRBD1	CASSLRTGVNTGELFF	TGTGCCAGCAGCCTCCGGACAGGGGTGAACACCGGGGAGCTGTTTTTT
TRBV12-3/TRBV12-4	many	TRBJ1-1	-	CASSFSRHSNTEAFF	TGTGCCAGCAGTTTTAGTAGACACTCGAACACTGAAGCTTTCTTT
TRBV6-1	-	TRBJ2-7	TRBD1	CASTGTGLRREQYF	TGTGCCAGCACCGGGACAGGACTACGGAGGGAGCAGTACTTC
TRBV14	few	TRBJ2-7	-	CASSFGTGYEQYF	TGTGCCAGCAGCTTCGGGACGGGCTACGAGCAGTACTTC